These 17 T cell receptor beta chains share one sample of origin, sequenced in a study of T cell responses to AZD1222 COVID-19 vaccine. The method was immunoSEQ multiplex PCR; TCRdb's version includes in-frame clones alone and lacks a portion of them. The table lists roughly 180,000 clones, roughly nine tenths of them singletons. The input for sequencing was peripheral blood, taken on day 0 of AZD1222 vaccination. All receptors derive from an adult in good health.

This chain uses TRBV30 with TRBJ1-1; 10 nucleotides line up with TRBD1. The germline V gene has CDR1 GTSNPN and CDR2 SVGIG (reference sequence). J was trimmed by 3 bases and V by 4 bases; bases with no gene match: 14. The CDR3 is 17 residues long. The CDR3 DNA reads as TGTGCCTGGATTGGGGACAGGGGCCCAGGGACACACACTGAAGCTTTCTTT. This translates into CAWIGDRGPGTHTEAFF.

This chain joins TRBV5-6 and TRBJ1-3; D may be TRBD1 (5 bases). The CDR3 length is 15 residues. Germline CDR1 is SGHDT and CDR2 is YYEEEE. Trimming stripped 2 bases from V and 0 bases from J, with 9 bases between. CDR3 loop: CASSFQGISGNTIYF. CDR3 sequence (DNA): TGTGCCAGCAGCTTCCAGGGAATCTCTGGAAACACCATATATTTT.

The chain joins TRBV6-2 or TRBV6-3 to TRBJ2-5; no reliable D call. The CDR3 extends over 15 amino acids. From germline, CDR1 is MNHEY and CDR2 SVGEGT. Trimming removed 5 bases from V and 4 bases from J, with 17 bases in between. DNA of the CDR3: TGTGCCAGCAGTCTGGACGGCCACCCAAGAGAGACCCAGTACTTC. It translates to CASSLDGHPRETQYF.

In DNA, the CDR3 is TGTGCCAGCAGCCAAGGGGATTACGAGCAGTACTTC. Protein product: CASSQGDYEQYF. This rearrangement joins TRBV3-1 (or the pseudogene TRBV3-2) to TRBJ2-7, with D uncertain. Germline V gene lookup returns CDR1 LGHDT and CDR2 YNNKEL (reference sequence). CDR3 length: 12 amino acids. The V gene lost 1 base and the J gene lost 4 bases, with 5 bases spanning the gap.

V usage is TRBV6-2 or TRBV6-3 and J usage is TRBJ1-2; tentative D call: TRBD1 (6 bases). Trimming removed 0 bases at V and 7 bases at J, with 21 bases between. The CDR3 consists of 17 residues. The germline V gene encodes CDR1 MNHEY and CDR2 SVGEGT. CDR3 amino acids: CASSYSSDRRKRLGYTF. The CDR3 DNA is TGTGCCAGCAGTTACTCCTCCGACAGGAGGAAACGACTTGGCTACACCTTC.

The chain couples TRBV7-2 to TRBJ1-5, with D tentatively TRBD1 (5 bases). The length of the CDR3 is 13 residues. CDR1 is SGHTA, CDR2 FQGNSA, per germline. Trimming pared 5 bases from V and 15 bases from J, leaving 20 bases between. As DNA, the CDR3 is TGTGCCAGCAGCGTCCGACCCGGGGCGAGGGTGCATTTT. Amino acid sequence: CASSVRPGARVHF.

The genes are TRBV4-3 and TRBJ1-3, with D maybe TRBD1 (5 bases). V shed 0 bases and J shed 4 bases, with 10 bases lying between them. Germline V gene sequence: CDR1 LGHNA, CDR2 YSLEER. This CDR3 is 15 amino acids long. DNA for the CDR3: TGCGCCAGCAGCCAAGATACCGGGGACGGAAACACCATATATTTT. It encodes CASSQDTGDGNTIYF.

The chain joins TRBV4-1 to TRBJ2-7, with 7 bases identical to TRBD1. CDR3 length: 14 residues. Germline V gives CDR1 MGHRA, CDR2 YSYEKL. V was clipped by 0 bases and J by 3 bases; unmatched bases: 2. As DNA, the CDR3 is TGCGCCAGCAGCCAAGATGACAGGGTCTACGAGCAGTACTTC. It translates to CASSQDDRVYEQYF.

A single count supports this clone. The chain joins TRBV6-2 or TRBV6-3 to TRBJ2-1; D unclear. Germline values: CDR1 MNHEY, CDR2 SVGEGT. The CDR3 has 11 residues. Trimming stripped 5 bases from V and 8 bases from J, with 7 bases between. The CDR3 DNA is TGTGCCAGCAGTCCGGGTTATGAGCAGTTCTTC. It translates to CASSPGYEQFF.

Here the CDR3 reads CATSSRTDTQYF. In DNA form, the CDR3 reads TGTGCCACCAGCAGTCGGACAGATACGCAGTATTTT. The chain couples TRBV15 to TRBJ2-3; D ambiguous. The V end lost 3 bases, the J end lost 3 bases, and 4 bases lay between the germline ends. The CDR3 runs to 12 residues. Germline CDR1 is LNHNV and CDR2 is YYDKDF (reference sequence).

This rearrangement joins TRBV24-1 to TRBJ2-7; possibly TRBD1 for D (6 bases). Per germline, CDR1 KGHDR and CDR2 SFDVKD. The CDR3 is 15 residues long. Trimming pared 3 bases from V and 0 bases from J, leaving 11 bases between. The CDR3 loop reads CATSDRSGASYEQYF. The CDR3 DNA is TGTGCCACCAGTGATAGGTCAGGGGCCTCCTACGAGCAGTACTTC.

V and J are TRBV7-3 and TRBJ1-5; D gene ambiguous. The CDR3 runs to 14 residues. V lost 5 bases, J lost 1 base, and 9 bases lay in between. Germline assignment: CDR1 SGHTA and CDR2 FQGTGA. The CDR3 nucleotides read TGTGCCAGCAGCCCGCTGGGGAGCAATCAGCCCCAGCATTTT. It specifies CASSPLGSNQPQHF.

This chain uses TRBV27 with TRBJ1-6, with 7 bases identical to TRBD1. Unmatched junction bases numbered 8, after V lost 4 bases and J lost 8 bases. The CDR3 loop spans 15 amino acids. Germline CDR1 reads MNHEY; CDR2 reads SMNVEV (reference sequence). The CDR3 DNA sequence: TGTGCCAGCAGTTGGTCCAGGGGGAGCGATTCACCCCTCCACTTT. Its protein is CASSWSRGSDSPLHF.

The chain combines TRBV6-5 with TRBJ2-7, with TRBD1 as a possible D gene (5 bases). This CDR3 contains 14 residues. Trimming pared 6 bases from V and 4 bases from J, leaving 16 bases between. From germline, CDR1 is MNHEY and CDR2 SVGAGI. The CDR3 reads CASRTQQGSYEQYF. In nucleotides, the CDR3 is TGTGCCAGCAGAACCCAGCAGGGATCGTACGAGCAGTACTTC.

The chain uses TRBV19 and TRBJ2-7, with D possibly matching TRBD1 (6 bases). Trimming took off 4 bases at V and 3 bases at J, with 16 bases between the two ends. The CDR3 consists of 15 residues. Germline CDR1 reads LNHDA; CDR2 reads SQIVND (reference sequence). The CDR3 DNA sequence: TGTGCCAGTAGTAAGTTAACAGGGTTCTTCTACGAGCAGTACTTC. This translates into CASSKLTGFFYEQYF.

This clone is a singleton in its sample. The V gene is TRBV28, the J gene TRBJ2-7; 7 bases are shared with TRBD1. This CDR3 is built from 17 residues. CDR1 and CDR2 (germline): MDHEN, SYDVKM. With 1 base clipped from V and 2 bases from J, the junction kept 11 bases outside the gene matches. CDR3 in DNA: TGTGCCAGCAGTTTATCGCGACAGGGATTCTCTACCTACGAGCAGTACTTC. Its protein product is CASSLSRQGFSTYEQYF.

The table lists this clone with a count of one. This chain connects TRBV24-1 to TRBJ1-5; perhaps TRBD1 as D (5 bases). V was shortened by 4 bases and J by 1 base, with 10 bases between the two germline ends. This CDR3 spans 15 amino acids. Germline V CDR1 and CDR2: KGHDR, SFDVKD. As DNA, the CDR3 is TGTGCCACCAGTGACGGGGACGTCAGCAATCAGCCCCAGCATTTT. Its protein is CATSDGDVSNQPQHF.